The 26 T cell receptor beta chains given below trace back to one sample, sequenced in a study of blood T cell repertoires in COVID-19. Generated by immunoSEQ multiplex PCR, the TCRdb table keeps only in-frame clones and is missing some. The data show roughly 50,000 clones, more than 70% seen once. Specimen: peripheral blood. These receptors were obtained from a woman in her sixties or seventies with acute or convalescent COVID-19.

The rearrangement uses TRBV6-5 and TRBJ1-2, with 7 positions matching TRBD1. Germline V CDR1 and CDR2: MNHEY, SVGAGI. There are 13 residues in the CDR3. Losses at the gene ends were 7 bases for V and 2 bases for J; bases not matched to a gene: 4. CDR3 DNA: TGTGCCAGCATGACGACAGGGAACTATGGCTACACCTTC. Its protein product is CASMTTGNYGYTF.

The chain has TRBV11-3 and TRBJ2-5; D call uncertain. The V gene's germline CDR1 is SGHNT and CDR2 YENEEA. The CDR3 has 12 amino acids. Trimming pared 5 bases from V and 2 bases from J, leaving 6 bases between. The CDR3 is CASSRGQETQYF. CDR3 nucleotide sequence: TGTGCCAGCAGCAGAGGACAAGAGACCCAGTACTTC.

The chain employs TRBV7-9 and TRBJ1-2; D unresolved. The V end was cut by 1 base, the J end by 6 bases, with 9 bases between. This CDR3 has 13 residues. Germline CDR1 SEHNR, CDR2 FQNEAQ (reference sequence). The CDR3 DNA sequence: TGTGCCAGCAGCTTAGTTTCGGAGAATGGCTACACCTTC. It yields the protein CASSLVSENGYTF.

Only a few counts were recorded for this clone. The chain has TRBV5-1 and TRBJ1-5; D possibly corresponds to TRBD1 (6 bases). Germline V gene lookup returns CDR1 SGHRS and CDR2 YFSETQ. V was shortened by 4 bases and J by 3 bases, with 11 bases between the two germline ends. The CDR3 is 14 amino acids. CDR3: CASSPGQTNQPQHF. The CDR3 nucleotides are TGCGCCAGCAGCCCCGGACAGACCAATCAGCCCCAGCATTTT.

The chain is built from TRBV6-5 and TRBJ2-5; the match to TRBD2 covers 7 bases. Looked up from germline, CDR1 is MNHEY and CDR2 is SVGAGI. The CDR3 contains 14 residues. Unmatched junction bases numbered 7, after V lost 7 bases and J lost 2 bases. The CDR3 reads CASIMGGDQETQYF. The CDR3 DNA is TGTGCCAGCATCATGGGGGGGGATCAAGAGACCCAGTACTTC.

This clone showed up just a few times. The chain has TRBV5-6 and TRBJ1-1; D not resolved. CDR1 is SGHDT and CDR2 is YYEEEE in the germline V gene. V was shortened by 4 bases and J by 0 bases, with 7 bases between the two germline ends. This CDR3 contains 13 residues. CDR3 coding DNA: TGTGCCAGCAGCCCGGGAGTGAACACTGAAGCTTTCTTT. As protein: CASSPGVNTEAFF.

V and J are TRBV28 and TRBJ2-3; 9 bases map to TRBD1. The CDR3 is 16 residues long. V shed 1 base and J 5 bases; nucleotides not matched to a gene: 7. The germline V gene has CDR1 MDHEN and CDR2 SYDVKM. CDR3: CASSLSGQGFGDTQYF. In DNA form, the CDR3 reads TGTGCCAGCAGTTTATCGGGACAGGGTTTCGGAGATACGCAGTATTTT.

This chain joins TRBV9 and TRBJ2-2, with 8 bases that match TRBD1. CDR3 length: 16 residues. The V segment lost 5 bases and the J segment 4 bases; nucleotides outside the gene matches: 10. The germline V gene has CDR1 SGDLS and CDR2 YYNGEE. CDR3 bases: TGTGCCAGCAGTCAGCCCGGGACAGGCGCCACCGGGGAGCTGTTTTTT. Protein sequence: CASSQPGTGATGELFF.

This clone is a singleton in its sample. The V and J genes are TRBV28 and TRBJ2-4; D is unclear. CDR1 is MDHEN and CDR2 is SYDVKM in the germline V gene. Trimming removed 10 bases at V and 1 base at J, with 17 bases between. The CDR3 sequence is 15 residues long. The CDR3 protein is CAIGASSTAKNIQYF. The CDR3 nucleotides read TGTGCCATCGGAGCCTCGTCTACGGCCAAAAACATTCAGTACTTC.

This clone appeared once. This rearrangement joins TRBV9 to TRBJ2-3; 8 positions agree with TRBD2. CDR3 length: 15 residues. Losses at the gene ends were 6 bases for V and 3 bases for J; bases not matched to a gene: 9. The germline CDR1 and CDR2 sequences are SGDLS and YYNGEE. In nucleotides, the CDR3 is TGTGCCAGCACCAGGAGGGGCGGGGGGACAGATACGCAGTATTTT. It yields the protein CASTRRGGGTDTQYF.

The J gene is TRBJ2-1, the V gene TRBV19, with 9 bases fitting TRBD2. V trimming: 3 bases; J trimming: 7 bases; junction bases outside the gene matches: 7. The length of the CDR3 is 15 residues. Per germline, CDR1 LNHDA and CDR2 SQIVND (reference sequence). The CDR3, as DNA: TGTGCCAGTAGTATTGCAGCGGGGGGCTGGAATGAGCAGTTCTTC. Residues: CASSIAAGGWNEQFF.

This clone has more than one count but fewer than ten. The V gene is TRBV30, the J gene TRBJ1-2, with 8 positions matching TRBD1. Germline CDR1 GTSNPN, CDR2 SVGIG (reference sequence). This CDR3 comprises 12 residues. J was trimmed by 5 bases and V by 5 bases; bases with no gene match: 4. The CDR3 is CAWGQGTYGYTF. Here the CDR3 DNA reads TGTGCCTGGGGACAGGGCACATATGGCTACACCTTC.

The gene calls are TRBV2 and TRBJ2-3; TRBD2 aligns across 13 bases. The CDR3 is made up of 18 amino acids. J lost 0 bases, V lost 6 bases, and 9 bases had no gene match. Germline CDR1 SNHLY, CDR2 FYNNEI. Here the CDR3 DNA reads TGTGCCAGCAGCGGTGGGACTAGCGGGGAGTCTAGCACAGATACGCAGTATTTT. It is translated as CASSGGTSGESSTDTQYF. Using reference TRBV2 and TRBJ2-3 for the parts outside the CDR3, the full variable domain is EPEVTQTPSHQVTQMGQEVILRCVPISNHLYFYWYRQILGQKVEFLVSFYNNEISEKSEIFDDQFSVERPDGSNFTLKIRSTKLEDSAMYFCASSGGTSGESSTDTQYFGPGTRLTVL.

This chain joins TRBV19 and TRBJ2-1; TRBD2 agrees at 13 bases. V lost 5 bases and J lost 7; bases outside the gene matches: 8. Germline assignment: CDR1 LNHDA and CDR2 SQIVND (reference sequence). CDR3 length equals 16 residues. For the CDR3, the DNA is TGTGCCAGTAGTGCCTCCGGGACTAGCGGGGTTAATGAGCAGTTCTTC. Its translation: CASSASGTSGVNEQFF.

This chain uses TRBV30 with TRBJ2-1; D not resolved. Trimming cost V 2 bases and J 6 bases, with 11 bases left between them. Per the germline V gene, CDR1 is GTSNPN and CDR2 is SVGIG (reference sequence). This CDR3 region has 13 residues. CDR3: CAWSPLRSNEQFF. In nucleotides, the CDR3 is TGTGCCTGGAGTCCGTTGCGGAGCAATGAGCAGTTCTTC.

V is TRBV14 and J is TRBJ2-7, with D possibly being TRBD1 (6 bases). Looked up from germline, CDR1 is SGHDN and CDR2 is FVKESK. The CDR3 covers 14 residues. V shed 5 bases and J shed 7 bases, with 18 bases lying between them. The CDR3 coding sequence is TGTGCCAGCAGCGCGGACAGTATCCTACGGGAGCAGTACTTC. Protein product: CASSADSILREQYF.

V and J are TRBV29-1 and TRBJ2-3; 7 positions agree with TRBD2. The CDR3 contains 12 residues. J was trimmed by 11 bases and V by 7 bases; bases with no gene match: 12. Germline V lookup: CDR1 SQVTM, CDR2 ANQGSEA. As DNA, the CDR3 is TGCAGCGGCCGGGAGGCACTAGGTATGCAGTATTTT. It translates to CSGREALGMQYF.

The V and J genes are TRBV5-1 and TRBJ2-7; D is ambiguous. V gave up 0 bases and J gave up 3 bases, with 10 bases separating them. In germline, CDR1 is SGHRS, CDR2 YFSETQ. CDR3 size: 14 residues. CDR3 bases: TGCGCCAGCAGCTTGGGGGCCGGCCTCTACGAGCAGTACTTC. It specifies CASSLGAGLYEQYF.

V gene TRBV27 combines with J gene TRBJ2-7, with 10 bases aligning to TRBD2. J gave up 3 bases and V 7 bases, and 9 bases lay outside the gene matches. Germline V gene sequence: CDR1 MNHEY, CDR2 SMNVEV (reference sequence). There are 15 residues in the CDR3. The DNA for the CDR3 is TGTGCCAGCACTACGTCAGCGGGAGGGCTCTACGAGCAGTACTTC. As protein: CASTTSAGGLYEQYF.

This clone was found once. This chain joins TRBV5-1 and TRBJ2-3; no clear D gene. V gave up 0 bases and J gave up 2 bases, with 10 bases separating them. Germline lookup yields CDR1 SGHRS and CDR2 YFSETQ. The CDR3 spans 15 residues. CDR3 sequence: CASSLDRRNTDTQYF. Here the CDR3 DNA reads TGCGCCAGCAGCTTGGATCGCAGGAACACAGATACGCAGTATTTT.

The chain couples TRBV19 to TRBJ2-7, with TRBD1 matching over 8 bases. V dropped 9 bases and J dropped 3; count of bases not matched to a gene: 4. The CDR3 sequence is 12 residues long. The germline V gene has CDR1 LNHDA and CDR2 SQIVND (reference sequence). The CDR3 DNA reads TGTGCCAGCGGGACAGGCGGCTACGAGCAGTACTTC. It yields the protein CASGTGGYEQYF.

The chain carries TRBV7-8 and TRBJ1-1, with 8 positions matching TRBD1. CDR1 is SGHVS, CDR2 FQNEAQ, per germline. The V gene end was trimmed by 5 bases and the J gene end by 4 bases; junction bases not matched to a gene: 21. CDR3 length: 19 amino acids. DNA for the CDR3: TGTGCCAGCAGCCGAGCTCGACCGGGACAGGTCCTAATGAGCACTGAAGCTTTCTTT. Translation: CASSRARPGQVLMSTEAFF.

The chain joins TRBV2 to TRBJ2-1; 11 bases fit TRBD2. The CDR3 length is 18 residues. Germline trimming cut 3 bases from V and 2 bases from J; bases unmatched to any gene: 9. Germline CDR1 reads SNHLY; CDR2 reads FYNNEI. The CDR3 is CASSETLLAGVPYNEQFF. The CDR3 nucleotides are TGTGCCAGCAGTGAGACACTACTAGCGGGAGTCCCCTACAATGAGCAGTTCTTC.

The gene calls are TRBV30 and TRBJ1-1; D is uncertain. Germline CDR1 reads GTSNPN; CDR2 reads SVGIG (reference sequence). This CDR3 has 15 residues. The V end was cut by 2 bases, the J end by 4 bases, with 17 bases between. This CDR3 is CAWSYLGPRVTEAFF. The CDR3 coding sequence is TGTGCCTGGAGTTATCTGGGTCCCCGGGTCACTGAAGCTTTCTTT.

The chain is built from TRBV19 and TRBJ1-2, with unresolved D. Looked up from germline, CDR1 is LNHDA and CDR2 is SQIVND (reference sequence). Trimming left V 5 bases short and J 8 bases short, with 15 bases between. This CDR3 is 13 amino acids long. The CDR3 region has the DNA TGTGCCAGTAGTGATCAGAATTTGCGGGGCTACACCTTC. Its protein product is CASSDQNLRGYTF.

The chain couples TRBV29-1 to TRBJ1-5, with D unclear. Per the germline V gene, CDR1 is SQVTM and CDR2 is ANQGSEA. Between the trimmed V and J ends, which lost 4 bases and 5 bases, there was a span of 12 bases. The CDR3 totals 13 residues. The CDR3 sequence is CSVVVAGDQPQHF. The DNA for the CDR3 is TGCAGCGTTGTCGTCGCAGGTGATCAGCCCCAGCATTTT. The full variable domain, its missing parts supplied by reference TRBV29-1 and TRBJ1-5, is SAVISQKPSRDICQRGTSLTIQCQVDSQVTMMFWYRQQPGQSLTLIATANQGSEATYESGFVIDKFPISRPNLTFSTLTVSNMSPEDSSIYLCSVVVAGDQPQHFGDGTRLSIL.